This TCR beta chain was identified in a study of blood T cells in healthy people across ages. On this clonotype: Its antigen is still unknown.

Study-level points and caveats: TCR beta diversity per million T cells fell roughly linearly with age.

A second PCR of roughly 7 to 11 cycles used a sample-barcoded 5' primer and a J-beta primer mix. TCRdb reprocessed the 5' RACE reads via MiXCR and lists one record per CDR3 protein. This table holds 700,000 to 800,000 distinct CDR3 sequences, 40% to 45% found once. The sequence came from a woman aged 60 to 75 in good health. Sequences were obtained from blood.

CDR3 protein: CASSTPAFSNTGELFF. The CDR3 bases are TGTGCCAGCAGTACCCCGGCGTTCTCTAACACCGGGGAGCTGTTTTTT. This chain joins TRBV28 and TRBJ2-2; D not certain. Germline assignment: CDR1 MDHEN and CDR2 SYDVKM. V was cut by 5 bases and J by 2 bases, with 15 bases left in between. The length of the CDR3 is 16 residues.